This TCR beta chain was obtained from a study of a mutant IDH1 vaccine in newly diagnosed glioma. Study results and limitations: Top peripheral T cell clonotype shifts appeared unrelated to pseudoprogression.

Note on this clone: Its antigen is currently unknown.

Method: immunoSEQ multiplex PCR; TCRdb's copy keeps in-frame clones and lacks some. The profile shows over 25,000 clones, around nine tenths of them singletons. Germline V gene data show CDR1 as MNHEY and CDR2 as SVGAGI. V was pared by 2 bases and J by 4 bases, with 4 bases of the junction left unmatched. The CDR3 has 16 residues. The time point is: week 23, last vaccination. Topical imiquimod was applied with each vaccine dose, which held 300 ug of mutant IDH1 20-mer peptide. The clonotype was recovered from a man aged 40-50 years with glioma. The chain is built from TRBV6-5 and TRBJ2-2; 10 positions match TRBD1. The sequences come from PBMCs, collected from a glioma patient whose treatment included an IDH1 peptide vaccine. CDR3 coding DNA: TGTGCCAGCAGTTACAGGACAGGGGGTGGCACCGGGGAGCTGTTTTTT. As protein: CASSYRTGGGTGELFF.